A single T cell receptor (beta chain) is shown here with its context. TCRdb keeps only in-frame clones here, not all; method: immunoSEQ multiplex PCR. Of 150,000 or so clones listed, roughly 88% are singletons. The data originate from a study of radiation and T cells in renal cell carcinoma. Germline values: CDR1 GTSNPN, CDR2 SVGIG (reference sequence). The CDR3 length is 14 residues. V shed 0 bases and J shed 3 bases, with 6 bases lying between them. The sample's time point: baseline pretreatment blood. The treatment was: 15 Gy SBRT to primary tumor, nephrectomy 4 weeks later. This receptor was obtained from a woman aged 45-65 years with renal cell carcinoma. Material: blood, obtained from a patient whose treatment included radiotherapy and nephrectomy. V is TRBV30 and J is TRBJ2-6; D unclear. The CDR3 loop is CAWSVLGGANVLTF. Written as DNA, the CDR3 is TGTGCCTGGAGTGTACTGGGTGGGGCCAACGTCCTGACTTTC.